Listed below are T cell receptor beta chains from one sample, sequenced in a study of CD8 T cells in Susac syndrome. TCRdb processed the immunoSEQ multiplex PCR reads anew with MiXCR; each CDR3 protein has one entry. The table lists about 73,000 distinct CDR3 sequences, over 85% of them singletons. Material for sequencing was CD8+ T cells from PBMCs. All receptors come from a human donor with multiple sclerosis. Each CDR3 is given with its conserved first and last residue. Fields, in order: clone size, D gene, V gene, J gene, CDR3 DNA, CDR3 protein. The D gene is left open where the match is weak. Not every row has a clone size; where given, it reads once, few, many or a size class.

clone size: NA; D gene: NA; V gene: TRBV7-8; J gene: TRBJ2-7; CDR3 DNA: TGTGCCAGCAGCCCTAGGGACTACGAGCAGTACTTC; CDR3 protein: CASSPRDYEQYF
clone size: NA; D gene: TRBD2; V gene: TRBV7-8; J gene: TRBJ2-1; CDR3 DNA: TGTGCCAGCAGCTCATCCCGACTAGCGGTTGAGCTGTCCTACAATGAGCAGTTCTTC; CDR3 protein: CASSSSRLAVELSYNEQFF
clone size: NA; D gene: NA; V gene: TRBV4-1; J gene: TRBJ2-5; CDR3 DNA: TGCGCCAGCAGCCACCCCGGATGGGGGGCGGGACAAGAGACCCAGTACTTC; CDR3 protein: CASSHPGWGAGQETQYF
clone size: few; D gene: NA; V gene: TRBV29-1; J gene: TRBJ2-7; CDR3 DNA: TGCAGCGTTCATGAAGCGTCCTCCTACGAGCAGTACTTC; CDR3 protein: CSVHEASSYEQYF
clone size: NA; D gene: TRBD1; V gene: TRBV27; J gene: TRBJ2-2; CDR3 DNA: TGTGCCAGCGGGGACAGGTCGAACACCGGGGAGCTGTTTTTT; CDR3 protein: CASGDRSNTGELFF
clone size: few; D gene: TRBD2; V gene: TRBV7-2; J gene: TRBJ2-5; CDR3 DNA: TGTGCCAGCAGCTTAGGTAGCGGGGGGCGCAAAGAGACCCAGTACTTC; CDR3 protein: CASSLGSGGRKETQYF
clone size: NA; D gene: NA; V gene: TRBV28; J gene: TRBJ1-4; CDR3 DNA: TGTGCCAGCAGTCTCCCTCGGGACACTAATGAAAAACTGTTTTTT; CDR3 protein: CASSLPRDTNEKLFF
clone size: NA; D gene: NA; V gene: TRBV4-1; J gene: TRBJ1-5; CDR3 DNA: TGCGCCAGCAGCCAAGAGGGGCCAGGGGACAATCAGCCCCAGCATTTT; CDR3 protein: CASSQEGPGDNQPQHF
clone size: NA; D gene: TRBD1; V gene: TRBV29-1; J gene: TRBJ1-1; CDR3 DNA: TGCAGCGTTGAAGGCGCAGGGGGCACTGAAGCTTTCTTT; CDR3 protein: CSVEGAGGTEAFF
clone size: NA; D gene: TRBD2; V gene: TRBV4-2; J gene: TRBJ2-7; CDR3 DNA: TGTGCCAGCAGCCAAGACTTCGGGGGGACGGACGAGCAGTACTTC; CDR3 protein: CASSQDFGGTDEQYF
clone size: NA; D gene: TRBD2; V gene: TRBV19; J gene: TRBJ2-5; CDR3 DNA: TGTGCCAGTAGTATAAGACTAGCGTCGCAAGAGACCCAGTACTTC; CDR3 protein: CASSIRLASQETQYF
clone size: NA; D gene: TRBD2; V gene: TRBV30; J gene: TRBJ2-2; CDR3 DNA: TGTGCCTGGAGTGGTTTCAGGGAGGGGAACACCGGGGAGCTGTTTTTT; CDR3 protein: CAWSGFREGNTGELFF
clone size: NA; D gene: NA; V gene: TRBV19; J gene: TRBJ2-1; CDR3 DNA: TGTGCCAGTAGTATCCCGGGGGATTACAATGAGCAGTTCTTC; CDR3 protein: CASSIPGDYNEQFF
clone size: NA; D gene: NA; V gene: TRBV19; J gene: TRBJ2-1; CDR3 DNA: TGTGCCAGTAGGGAGGCTTACAATGAGCAGTTCTTC; CDR3 protein: CASREAYNEQFF
clone size: NA; D gene: TRBD1; V gene: TRBV12-5; J gene: TRBJ1-2; CDR3 DNA: TGTGCTAGTGGTCCGCAACCCGTACAGGGGCCCTATGGCTACACCTTC; CDR3 protein: CASGPQPVQGPYGYTF
clone size: NA; D gene: NA; V gene: TRBV3-1; J gene: TRBJ2-5; CDR3 DNA: TGTGCCAGCAGCCTGGGACAACAACAAGAGACCCAGTACTTC; CDR3 protein: CASSLGQQQETQYF
clone size: NA; D gene: TRBD1; V gene: TRBV5-5; J gene: TRBJ2-7; CDR3 DNA: TGTGCCAGTGACCGGGACAGCAGTTACGAGCAGTACTTC; CDR3 protein: CASDRDSSYEQYF
clone size: NA; D gene: TRBD1; V gene: TRBV12-3/TRBV12-4; J gene: TRBJ2-7; CDR3 DNA: TGTGCCAGCAGTCGACAGGGAGAGGGCTACGAGCAGTACTTC; CDR3 protein: CASSRQGEGYEQYF
clone size: NA; D gene: TRBD1; V gene: TRBV6-1; J gene: TRBJ2-6; CDR3 DNA: TGTGCCAGCAGAACGTTGACAGGGGACTTCATCTCTGGGGCCAACGTCCTGACTTTC; CDR3 protein: CASRTLTGDFISGANVLTF
clone size: NA; D gene: NA; V gene: TRBV27; J gene: TRBJ2-7; CDR3 DNA: TGTGCCAGCAGTTTAATCGGGTATCCCAGGTCGTCCTACGAGCAGTACTTC; CDR3 protein: CASSLIGYPRSSYEQYF
clone size: few; D gene: NA; V gene: TRBV5-4; J gene: TRBJ1-1; CDR3 DNA: TGTGCCAGCAGCTTGACTCGAAACACTGAAGCTTTCTTT; CDR3 protein: CASSLTRNTEAFF
clone size: NA; D gene: NA; V gene: TRBV29-1; J gene: TRBJ2-1; CDR3 DNA: TGCAGCGTTGGGAGAACGGAAAAGGGGGTTTACAATGAGCAGTTCTTC; CDR3 protein: CSVGRTEKGVYNEQFF
clone size: once; D gene: TRBD1; V gene: TRBV4-2; J gene: TRBJ1-2; CDR3 DNA: TGTGCCAGCAGCCAAGGAGATTGGGACAGGGCTTCGGAGGACACCTTC; CDR3 protein: CASSQGDWDRASEDTF
clone size: NA; D gene: TRBD1; V gene: TRBV7-9; J gene: TRBJ2-3; CDR3 DNA: TGTGCCAGCAGCCCGGGACAGGGGGAATGGGCAGATACGCAGTATTTT; CDR3 protein: CASSPGQGEWADTQYF
clone size: NA; D gene: TRBD1; V gene: TRBV6-2/TRBV6-3; J gene: TRBJ2-5; CDR3 DNA: TGTGCCAGCAGCCCGGGACAGGGTAGGGGAGAGACCCAGTACTTC; CDR3 protein: CASSPGQGRGETQYF
clone size: NA; D gene: TRBD1; V gene: TRBV29-1; J gene: TRBJ1-2; CDR3 DNA: TGCAGCGTTGCTCATTGGGGGACAGGGGAAGTGGGCTATGGCTACACCTTC; CDR3 protein: CSVAHWGTGEVGYGYTF
clone size: NA; D gene: TRBD2; V gene: TRBV6-5; J gene: TRBJ2-3; CDR3 DNA: TGTGCCAGCAGTTCGGGACTAGCGACAGATACGCAGTATTTT; CDR3 protein: CASSSGLATDTQYF
clone size: NA; D gene: NA; V gene: TRBV12-5; J gene: TRBJ2-1; CDR3 DNA: TGTGCTAGTGGTCTCGGACGCGGACATGGAAATGAGCAGTTCTTC; CDR3 protein: CASGLGRGHGNEQFF
clone size: once; D gene: NA; V gene: TRBV4-3; J gene: TRBJ1-1; CDR3 DNA: TGCGCCAGCAGCCAAGGGGCGGGGGGGCCAAAGCATCCGAACACTGAAGCTTTCTTT; CDR3 protein: CASSQGAGGPKHPNTEAFF
clone size: once; D gene: TRBD2; V gene: TRBV29-1; J gene: TRBJ2-1; CDR3 DNA: TGCAGCGTCCATAGTAGCCAGCGGGAGACTTATGATGAGCAGTTCTTC; CDR3 protein: CSVHSSQRETYDEQFF
clone size: NA; D gene: NA; V gene: TRBV6-2/TRBV6-3; J gene: TRBJ2-1; CDR3 DNA: TGTGCCATCACCCTCCCCCCTGAATGGGGGGACTCCTACAATGAGCAGTTCTTC; CDR3 protein: CAITLPPEWGDSYNEQFF
clone size: NA; D gene: NA; V gene: TRBV20-1; J gene: TRBJ2-4; CDR3 DNA: TGCAGTGCTACGGACAGTATAGCCAAAAACATTCAGTACTTC; CDR3 protein: CSATDSIAKNIQYF
clone size: NA; D gene: TRBD2; V gene: TRBV19; J gene: TRBJ2-5; CDR3 DNA: TGTGCCAGTAGTTCCTACGGACTAGGTCGAGAGACCCAGTACTTC; CDR3 protein: CASSSYGLGRETQYF